The next 26 T cell receptor beta chains were all read from a single sample in a study of T cell responses to AZD1222 COVID-19 vaccine. Sequencing used immunoSEQ multiplex PCR; TCRdb keeps in-frame clones, though not all of them. The profile shows 150,000 to 200,000 clones, approximately 91% of them singletons. The starting material was peripheral blood, obtained on day 0 of AZD1222 vaccination. The origin of the receptors is an adult in good health.

V and J are TRBV4-1 and TRBJ2-1; 7 nucleotides agree with TRBD1. Germline V lookup: CDR1 MGHRA, CDR2 YSYEKL. V lost 0 bases to trimming and J lost 4 bases; unmatched junction nucleotides: 9. The CDR3 is 17 amino acids. The CDR3 DNA is TGCGCCAGCAGCCAAGAACTCCGGGACAGAGCATACAATGAGCAGTTCTTC. Its translation: CASSQELRDRAYNEQFF.

The chain couples TRBV30 to TRBJ2-2, with 7 bases aligning to TRBD1. The V gene end was trimmed by 5 bases and the J gene end by 4 bases; junction bases not matched to a gene: 4. Germline V gene lookup returns CDR1 GTSNPN and CDR2 SVGIG (reference sequence). The CDR3 runs to 13 residues. CDR3 nucleotides: TGTGCCTGGTCGGGACAGATCACCGGGGAGCTGTTTTTT. This encodes CAWSGQITGELFF.

This clone was picked up one time. Within the sample, other DNA sequences also encode this same CDR3. The chain uses TRBV24-1 and TRBJ1-2, with D unclear. Germline V gene sequence: CDR1 KGHDR, CDR2 SFDVKD. CDR3 length: 11 amino acids. Trimming left V 3 bases short and J 8 bases short, with 6 bases between. Written as DNA, the CDR3 is TGTGCCACCAGTGATCCGGGGGGCTACACCTTC. This translates into CATSDPGGYTF.

V and J are TRBV7-2 and TRBJ1-1, with D uncertain. Germline CDR1 SGHTA, CDR2 FQGNSA. Trimming left V 1 base short and J 2 bases short, with 8 bases between. CDR3 length equals 14 residues. DNA for the CDR3: TGTGCCAGCAGCTTAGAAAACCACAACACTGAAGCTTTCTTT. This gives the protein CASSLENHNTEAFF.

The chain uses TRBV7-2 and TRBJ1-1; D ambiguous. The CDR3 spans 10 residues. The germline gives CDR1 SGHTA, CDR2 FQGNSA. The V end lost 2 bases, the J end lost 8 bases, and 3 bases lay between the germline ends. CDR3 nucleotide sequence: TGTGCCAGCAGCTTATTCGAAGCTTTCTTT. Residues: CASSLFEAFF.

The CDR3 region is CASSLISNEQFF. The CDR3 DNA is TGTGCCAGCAGCTTAATCAGCAATGAGCAGTTCTTC. The rearrangement uses TRBV5-6 and TRBJ2-1; no definite D call. The CDR3 sequence is 12 residues long. With 2 bases removed from V and 6 bases from J, the gap between germline ends came to 6 bases. Germline assignment: CDR1 SGHDT and CDR2 YYEEEE.

The chain has TRBV6-4 and TRBJ2-3, with no clear D. The CDR3 is made up of 14 amino acids. Germline CDR1 and CDR2: MRHNA and SNTAGT. Deletions cut 3 bases from V and 2 bases from J, with 9 bases between. CDR3 nucleotide sequence: TGTGCCAGCAGTGAAGGGTCACACACAGATACGCAGTATTTT. The encoded protein is CASSEGSHTDTQYF.

CDR3 nucleotides: TGTGCCAGCAGTTTTCTTCGCACTGAAGCTTTCTTT. It specifies CASSFLRTEAFF. The chain recombines TRBV28 with TRBJ1-1, with D unclear. The V end was cut by 3 bases, the J end by 4 bases, with 6 bases between. Germline CDR1 MDHEN, CDR2 SYDVKM. The CDR3 length is 12 residues.

The V and J genes are TRBV2 and TRBJ2-2, with TRBD1 matching over 8 bases. Germline loops: CDR1 SNHLY, CDR2 FYNNEI. Losses at the gene ends were 4 bases for V and 0 bases for J; bases not matched to a gene: 1. The CDR3 has 15 amino acids. CDR3 nucleotides: TGTGCCAGCAGTGTGGACAGGGCGAACACCGGGGAGCTGTTTTTT. It yields the protein CASSVDRANTGELFF.

The chain is built from TRBV12-3 or TRBV12-4 and TRBJ2-7; 7 bases align to TRBD1. CDR3 length: 12 amino acids. Germline trimming cut 4 bases from V and 4 bases from J; bases unmatched to any gene: 1. The CDR3 nucleotides are TGTGCCAGCAGTTCCAGGGGGTACGAGCAGTACTTC. This translates into CASSSRGYEQYF.

J is TRBJ1-3 and V is TRBV6-1, with D possibly being TRBD1 (6 bases). The CDR3 loop spans 14 amino acids. The V gene's germline CDR1 is MNHNS and CDR2 SASEGT. V lost 2 bases and J lost 1, with 6 bases in between. The CDR3 nucleotides read TGTGCCAGCAGTGAAACAGGGTCTGGAAACACCATATATTTT. Its protein product is CASSETGSGNTIYF.

This clone came up a few times. The rearrangement joins TRBV28 to TRBJ1-1; D remains ambiguous. V dropped 10 bases and J dropped 5 bases, with 17 bases sitting between them. The CDR3 covers 13 residues. Looked up from germline, CDR1 is MDHEN and CDR2 is SYDVKM. The CDR3 bases are TGTGCCACCCTTCATACTTCTAGGACTGAAGCTTTCTTT. It specifies CATLHTSRTEAFF. Full variable domain (missing parts from reference TRBV28 and TRBJ1-1): DVKVTQSSRYLVKRTGEKVFLECVQDMDHENMFWYRQDPGLGLRLIYFSYDVKMKEKGDIPEGYSVSREKKERFSLILESASTNQTSMYLCATLHTSRTEAFFGQGTRLTVV.

The DNA for the CDR3 is TGTGCCAGCAGCTTGGGACTTACAGGGAACACTGAAGCTTTCTTT. As protein: CASSLGLTGNTEAFF. The chain couples TRBV5-5 to TRBJ1-1; D may be TRBD1 (5 bases). Germline V gives CDR1 SGHKS, CDR2 YYEKEE (reference sequence). V was shortened by 0 bases and J by 1 base, with 10 bases between the two germline ends. The CDR3 length is 15 residues.

The CDR3 nucleotides read TGTGCCAGCAGTTACTCTAGCGGGGTGAGCTCCTACGAGCAGTACTTC. Amino acid sequence: CASSYSSGVSSYEQYF. The V call is TRBV6-5, the J call TRBJ2-7, with 8 positions matching TRBD2. The ends lost 0 bases at V and 0 bases at J; junction bases unmatched: 4. CDR1 is MNHEY and CDR2 is SVGAGI in the germline V gene. This CDR3 comprises 16 residues.

The gene calls are TRBV30 and TRBJ1-4; TRBD1 matches at 7 bases. The CDR3 loop spans 12 amino acids. V gave up 7 bases and J gave up 5 bases; unmatched junction bases: 4. Germline V CDR1 and CDR2: GTSNPN, SVGIG (reference sequence). The CDR3 region is CALTGINEKLFF. CDR3 coding DNA: TGTGCCTTGACAGGGATAAATGAAAAACTGTTTTTT.

This clone has only one observation. The chain uses TRBV19 and TRBJ2-3; D could derive from TRBD1 or TRBD2 (5 bases each). Germline CDR1 reads LNHDA; CDR2 reads SQIVND (reference sequence). V lost 7 bases and J 1 base, leaving 9 bases between the germline ends. This CDR3 is built from 13 residues. Here the CDR3 DNA reads TGTGCCAGTAATCGGGGCCGCACAGATACGCAGTATTTT. Residues: CASNRGRTDTQYF.

The chain is built from TRBV3-1 (or the pseudogene TRBV3-2) and TRBJ1-1; perhaps TRBD1 as D (6 bases). CDR1 and CDR2 (germline): LGHDT, YNNKEL (reference sequence). CDR3 length: 16 residues. V lost 0 bases to trimming and J lost 4 bases, with 15 bases between them. The CDR3 region is CASSQDSGGRGTEAFF. CDR3 nucleotides: TGTGCCAGCAGCCAAGATTCCGGGGGGCGCGGCACTGAAGCTTTCTTT.

The J gene is TRBJ2-1, the V gene TRBV9; D possibly corresponds to TRBD2 (5 bases). V dropped 0 bases and J dropped 6 bases, with 13 bases sitting between them. The CDR3 has 15 amino acids. Germline V lookup: CDR1 SGDLS, CDR2 YYNGEE. The CDR3 reads CASSVAGIAGNEQFF. The CDR3 bases are TGTGCCAGCAGCGTAGCGGGGATTGCGGGCAATGAGCAGTTCTTC.

The chain combines TRBV28 with TRBJ1-5, with TRBD1 identical over 7 bases. The V gene end was trimmed by 6 bases and the J gene end by 2 bases; junction bases not matched to a gene: 10. CDR1 is MDHEN, CDR2 SYDVKM, per germline. This CDR3 region has 16 residues. The CDR3 is CASRTGARGGNQPQHF. For the CDR3, the DNA is TGTGCCAGCAGGACGGGTGCCAGGGGGGGCAATCAGCCCCAGCATTTT.

This chain uses TRBV28 with TRBJ2-5; tentative D call: TRBD2 (5 bases). The CDR3 totals 13 residues. Germline V gene sequence: CDR1 MDHEN, CDR2 SYDVKM. With 6 bases removed from V and 5 bases from J, the gap between germline ends came to 13 bases. DNA for the CDR3: TGTGCCAGCAGGCCCTTAGCGACGGAGACCCAGTACTTC. Amino acids: CASRPLATETQYF.

The V and J genes are TRBV24-1 and TRBJ2-3; D not resolved. With 5 bases removed from V and 2 bases from J, the gap between germline ends came to 10 bases. Germline CDR1 and CDR2: KGHDR and SFDVKD. CDR3 size: 14 residues. The CDR3 DNA is TGTGCCACCAGTGCTTCGGTCTCCACAGATACGCAGTATTTT. Translating it yields CATSASVSTDTQYF.

The rearrangement links TRBV5-1 to TRBJ2-1; TRBD2 agrees at 10 bases. The germline gives CDR1 SGHRS, CDR2 YFSETQ. This CDR3 region has 15 residues. The junction had 5 bases not matched to a gene; V was cut back by 2 bases and J by 6 bases. The CDR3 sequence: CASSFGLAVGNEQFF. The CDR3 bases are TGCGCCAGCAGCTTTGGACTAGCGGTGGGCAATGAGCAGTTCTTC.

This sequence joins TRBV28 and TRBJ2-1; no clear D gene. Per germline, CDR1 MDHEN and CDR2 SYDVKM. The CDR3 consists of 12 residues. V was shortened by 5 bases and J by 6 bases, with 8 bases between the two germline ends. CDR3: CASSLTGNEQFF. In DNA form, the CDR3 reads TGTGCCAGCAGTCTCACGGGCAATGAGCAGTTCTTC. Variable domain in full (rest from reference TRBV28 and TRBJ2-1): DVKVTQSSRYLVKRTGEKVFLECVQDMDHENMFWYRQDPGLGLRLIYFSYDVKMKEKGDIPEGYSVSREKKERFSLILESASTNQTSMYLCASSLTGNEQFFGPGTRLTVL.

This chain joins TRBV28 and TRBJ1-2; TRBD1 aligns across 9 bases. Germline lookup yields CDR1 MDHEN and CDR2 SYDVKM. J gave up 4 bases and V 4 bases, and 1 base lay outside the gene matches. This CDR3 spans 13 amino acids. The CDR3 sequence: CASSWDRAYGYTF. CDR3 bases: TGTGCCAGCAGTTGGGACAGGGCCTATGGCTACACCTTC.

The gene calls are TRBV6-5 and TRBJ2-7; 9 bases fit TRBD1. CDR1 is MNHEY and CDR2 is SVGAGI in the germline V gene. The CDR3 loop spans 15 amino acids. V shed 5 bases, J shed 4 bases, and the junction held 9 bases outside the gene matches. The CDR3 sequence is CASSPGDRETYEQYF. CDR3 nucleotides: TGTGCCAGCAGTCCAGGGGACAGGGAGACTTACGAGCAGTACTTC.

The chain links TRBV6-5 to TRBJ1-2, with a tentative D call TRBD1 (5 bases). V lost 6 bases, J lost 8 bases, and 16 bases lay in between. The CDR3 has 13 residues. Per germline, CDR1 MNHEY and CDR2 SVGAGI. The CDR3 nucleotides read TGTGCCAGCAGAATACACCGGGACGGGGGCTACACCTTC. Its translation: CASRIHRDGGYTF.